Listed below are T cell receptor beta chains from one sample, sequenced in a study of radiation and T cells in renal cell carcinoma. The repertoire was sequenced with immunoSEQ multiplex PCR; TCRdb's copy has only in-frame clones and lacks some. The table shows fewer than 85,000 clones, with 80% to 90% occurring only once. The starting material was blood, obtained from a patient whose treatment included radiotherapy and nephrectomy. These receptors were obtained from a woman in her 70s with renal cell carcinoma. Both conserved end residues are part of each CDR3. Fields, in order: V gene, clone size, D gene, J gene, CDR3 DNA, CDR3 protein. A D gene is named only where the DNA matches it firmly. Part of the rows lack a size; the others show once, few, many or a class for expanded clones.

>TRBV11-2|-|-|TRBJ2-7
TGTGCCAGCAGCCCCCGCGTCCGGTGGGAGGACGAGCAGTACTTC
CASSPRVRWEDEQYF
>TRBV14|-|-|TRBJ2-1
TGTGCCAGCAGCTACCTGGACGGTCTTTATGAGCAGTTCTTC
CASSYLDGLYEQFF
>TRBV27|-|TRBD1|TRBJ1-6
TGTGCCAGCAGTCCAAGACAGGGGCGTAATTCACCCCTCCACTTT
CASSPRQGRNSPLHF
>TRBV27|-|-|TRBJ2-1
TGTGCCAGCAGCCCTCTCGGGACTGACGCTCTTTACAATGAGCAGTTCTTC
CASSPLGTDALYNEQFF
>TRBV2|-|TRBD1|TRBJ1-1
TGTGCCAGCAGTGAAGCGTTACAGGGGAGAGCTTTCTTT
CASSEALQGRAFF
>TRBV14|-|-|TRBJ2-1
TGTGCCAGCAGCCGCGAAGGGAGCTCCTACAATGAGCAGTTCTTC
CASSREGSSYNEQFF
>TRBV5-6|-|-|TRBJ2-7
TGTGCCAGCAGCTTGTGGGGGCGCGACGAGCAGTACTTC
CASSLWGRDEQYF
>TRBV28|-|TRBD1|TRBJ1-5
TGTGCCAGCAGTTTAGACAGGGCAAATCAGCCCCAGCATTTT
CASSLDRANQPQHF
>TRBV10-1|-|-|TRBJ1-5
TGCGCCAGTGGGGGTAAGATTCGCAATCAGCCCCAGCATTTT
CASGGKIRNQPQHF
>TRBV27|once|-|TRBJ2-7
TGTGCCAGCCGGAGGGGGACAGAGTTCTACGAGCAGTACTTC
CASRRGTEFYEQYF
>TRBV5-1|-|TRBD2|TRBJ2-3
TGCGCCAGCAGCTTGGGTAGCGGGGGGCCAGATACGCAGTATTTT
CASSLGSGGPDTQYF
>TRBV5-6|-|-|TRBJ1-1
TGTGCCAGCAGCTTGGCATATAGTACTGAAGCTTTCTTT
CASSLAYSTEAFF
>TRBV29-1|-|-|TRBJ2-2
TGCAGCGTAAACAGGGCCGGGGAGCTGTTTTTT
CSVNRAGELFF
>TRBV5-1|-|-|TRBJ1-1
TGCGCCAGCAGCTTGGTGGGGCTAGACACTGAAGCTTTCTTT
CASSLVGLDTEAFF
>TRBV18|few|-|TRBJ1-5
TGTGCCAGCTCACCACCTGGGTTTGGGCCCCAGCATTTT
CASSPPGFGPQHF
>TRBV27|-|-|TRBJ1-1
TGTGCCAGCAGTTTAATGAGCAAGTCGAACACTGAAGCTTTCTTT
CASSLMSKSNTEAFF
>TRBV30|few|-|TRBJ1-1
TGTGCCTGGAGTGTACATGGAAATGAAGCTTTCTTT
CAWSVHGNEAFF
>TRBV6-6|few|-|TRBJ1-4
TGTGCCAGCAGGACGGGGGTTGGGGAAAAACTGTTTTTT
CASRTGVGEKLFF